This is a list of T cell receptor beta chains from one sample in a study of patients and donors after allogeneic stem cell transplantation. TCRdb itself ran the RT-PCR reads through MiXCR, one entry per CDR3 protein. Here the sample spans about 960,000 distinct CDR3 sequences, approximately 18% being singletons. Sequenced input: blood, either unsorted or a sorted T cell fraction (not recorded which). Source of these receptors: a human donor who was either an allogeneic HSCT recipient or a stem cell or donor lymphocyte infusion donor (not recorded which). It is not recorded whose cells these are; they may come from a transplant donor. CDR3s include the opening cysteine and the closing phenylalanine or tryptophan. The order of the fields is D gene, V gene, J gene, clone size, CDR3 protein, CDR3 DNA. A D gene is named only where the DNA matches it firmly. Clone sizes are given selectively: once, few, many, or a class where the clone is expanded.

>.|TRBV10-3|TRBJ1-2|few
CAIKRGIHGYTF
TGTGCCATCAAGAGAGGGATCCACGGCTACACCTTC
>TRBD2|TRBV20-1|TRBJ2-1|.
CSAHSGTYNEQFF
TGCAGTGCCCATAGCGGGACTTACAATGAGCAGTTCTTC
>.|TRBV6-1|TRBJ2-5|.
CATYQSGLRETQYF
TGTGCCACCTACCAAAGTGGCCTGCGGGAGACCCAGTACTTC
>TRBD2|TRBV3-1|TRBJ2-2|.
CASSQGGRNTGELFF
TGTGCCAGCAGCCAAGGCGGGAGGAACACCGGGGAGCTGTTTTTT
>TRBD2|TRBV15|TRBJ2-3|.
CATSRDTGSGRAEDTQYF
TGTGCCACCAGCAGAGATACAGGTAGCGGGAGGGCCGAAGATACGCAGTATTTT
>.|TRBV12-3/TRBV12-4|TRBJ2-3|many
CASKTYSTDTQYF
TGTGCCAGCAAGACATACTCCACAGATACGCAGTATTTT
>.|TRBV20-1|TRBJ2-2|once
CSAWGTGELFF
TGCAGTGCTTGGGGCACCGGGGAGCTGTTTTTT
>TRBD2|TRBV7-2|TRBJ2-1|.
CASSLALGRGGNSYNEQFF
TGTGCCAGCAGCTTAGCTCTCGGGCGGGGGGGCAACTCCTACAATGAGCAGTTCTTC
>.|TRBV29-1|TRBJ1-2|few
CSVATGQNYGYTF
TGCAGCGTTGCAACAGGTCAGAACTATGGCTACACCTTC
>.|TRBV6-1|TRBJ2-2|few
CASPDPNTGELFF
TGTGCCAGCCCAGACCCGAACACCGGGGAGCTGTTTTTT
>.|TRBV9|TRBJ2-6|many
CASSPSGSGANVLTF
TGTGCCAGCAGCCCTTCTGGTTCTGGGGCCAACGTCCTGACTTTC
>TRBD1|TRBV5-1|TRBJ2-3|.
CASSSDVTGGFGTDTQYF
TGCGCCAGCAGCTCTGACGTGACAGGGGGCTTTGGGACAGATACGCAGTATTTT
>.|TRBV30|TRBJ1-6|few
CAWTGTDSPLHF
TGTGCCTGGACAGGGACGGATTCACCCCTCCACTTT
>.|TRBV11-2|TRBJ1-1|few
CASSLAPGNSWFNTEAFF
TGTGCCAGCAGCCTGGCCCCCGGGAACAGTTGGTTTAACACTGAAGCTTTCTTT
>.|TRBV24-1|TRBJ2-7|.
CATNGGVGYEQYF
TGTGCCACCAACGGGGGAGTGGGGTACGAGCAGTACTTC
>.|TRBV4-3|TRBJ1-4|.
CASSQDRGKLFF
TGCGCCAGCAGCCAAGATAGGGGAAAACTGTTTTTT
>.|TRBV12-3/TRBV12-4|TRBJ1-2|many
CASSLRLVNYGYTF
TGTGCCAGCAGTTTAAGGCTTGTTAACTATGGCTACACCTTC
>.|TRBV11-2|TRBJ2-1|.
CASSLAELAFEQFF
TGTGCCAGCAGCTTAGCGGAGCTAGCTTTCGAGCAGTTCTTC
>.|TRBV20-1|TRBJ1-1|many
CSAYLQGASAFF
TGCAGTGCTTACCTACAGGGAGCATCAGCTTTCTTT
>TRBD1|TRBV19|TRBJ1-4|.
CASRVGFRDRAEKLFF
TGTGCCAGTAGAGTTGGGTTTAGGGACAGGGCTGAAAAACTGTTTTTT
>.|TRBV4-1|TRBJ2-7|many
CASSQEGGQTYEQYF
TGCGCCAGCAGCCAAGAGGGGGGACAGACCTACGAGCAGTACTTC
>.|TRBV11-2|TRBJ2-1|.
CASSFNSGHAFNEQFF
TGTGCCAGCAGCTTTAATAGCGGACACGCATTTAATGAGCAGTTCTTC
>.|TRBV28|TRBJ2-1|.
CASSLAVTKLYNEQFF
TGTGCCAGCAGTTTAGCGGTGACGAAACTTTACAATGAGCAGTTCTTC
>TRBD1|TRBV29-1|TRBJ1-4|.
CSGRRDRGEKLFF
TGCAGCGGACGTAGGGACAGGGGTGAAAAACTGTTTTTT
>.|TRBV12-3/TRBV12-4|TRBJ2-7|few
CASSPFPTYEQYF
TGTGCCAGCAGTCCCTTTCCGACCTACGAGCAGTACTTC
>.|TRBV19|TRBJ2-3|.
CASSHRDTSVHTQYF
TGTGCCAGTAGCCACCGGGACACAAGCGTACATACGCAGTATTTT
>.|TRBV20-1|TRBJ1-6|.
CSARDRVANSPLHF
TGCAGTGCTAGAGATCGGGTTGCAAATTCACCCCTCCACTTT
>.|TRBV7-9|TRBJ1-2|.
CASSLAAGGSSGYTF
TGTGCCAGCAGCTTAGCGGCAGGCGGGAGTTCTGGCTACACCTTC
>TRBD1|TRBV11-2|TRBJ1-2|.
CASSPIRTGGYGYTF
TGTGCCAGCAGTCCAATTCGGACAGGGGGCTATGGCTACACCTTC
>.|TRBV12-3/TRBV12-4|TRBJ1-4|.
CASSLRSANEKLFF
TGTGCCAGCAGTTTACGGTCGGCTAATGAAAAACTGTTTTTT
>TRBD1|TRBV12-3/TRBV12-4|TRBJ2-7|.
CASSLKTGQGYEQYF
TGTGCCAGCAGCCTTAAAACGGGACAGGGCTACGAGCAGTACTTC
>.|TRBV6-2/TRBV6-3|TRBJ2-1|few
CASSDAQGRLDNEQFF
TGTGCCAGCAGTGACGCACAGGGTCGTCTAGACAATGAGCAGTTCTTC
>TRBD1|TRBV5-1|TRBJ1-4|.
CASSPTHRGRTEKLFF
TGCGCCAGCAGCCCGACCCACAGGGGGCGCACTGAAAAACTGTTTTTT
>.|TRBV6-5|TRBJ2-7|many
CASSYSSRDEQYF
TGTGCCAGCAGTTACTCCTCACGTGACGAGCAGTACTTC
>TRBD1|TRBV5-1|TRBJ1-1|many
CASSLEGQVNTEAFF
TGCGCCAGCAGCTTGGAAGGACAGGTGAACACTGAAGCTTTCTTT
>.|TRBV24-1|TRBJ1-5|few
CATRGNSNQPQHF
TGTGCCACCAGGGGGAATAGCAATCAGCCCCAGCATTTT
>.|TRBV6-1|TRBJ2-7|few
CASSVPGTYEQYF
TGTGCCAGCAGTGTACCGGGCACCTACGAGCAGTACTTC
>.|TRBV18|TRBJ2-3|few
CASSRKRSDSGGTDTQYF
TGTGCCAGCTCGAGGAAGCGTTCGGACTCTGGGGGCACAGATACGCAGTATTTT
>TRBD1|TRBV20-1|TRBJ1-2|few
CSARGRTGAGYTF
TGCAGTGCTAGAGGCCGGACAGGGGCTGGCTACACCTTC
>.|TRBV27|TRBJ1-5|few
CASSPTPGDGQPQHF
TGTGCCAGCAGCCCCACTCCCGGGGATGGTCAGCCCCAGCATTTT
>.|TRBV7-8|TRBJ1-1|few
CASSFLGGPFRGAFF
TGTGCCAGCAGCTTCCTCGGGGGGCCCTTCCGTGGAGCTTTCTTT
>TRBD2|TRBV14|TRBJ2-5|.
CASSQATSGQETQYF
TGTGCCAGCAGCCAAGCGACTAGCGGCCAAGAGACCCAGTACTTC
>TRBD2|TRBV2|TRBJ2-2|few
CASALAGANTGELFF
TGTGCCAGCGCTCTAGCGGGGGCGAACACCGGGGAGCTGTTTTTT
>.|TRBV4-1|TRBJ1-2|.
CASRQVGGGLGYGYTF
TGCGCCAGCAGACAAGTAGGTGGCGGGTTAGGCTATGGCTACACCTTC
>TRBD2|TRBV7-9|TRBJ2-7|.
CASSSPRGDYEQYF
TGTGCCAGCAGTTCCCCTCGGGGGGACTACGAGCAGTACTTC
>.|TRBV6-5|TRBJ1-2|.
CASSYSGQILYGYTF
TGTGCCAGCAGTTACTCGGGGCAGATTCTTTATGGCTACACCTTC
>TRBD2|TRBV20-1|TRBJ2-7|.
CSASLIAGPYEQYF
TGCAGTGCTAGCCTCATAGCGGGGCCCTACGAGCAGTACTTC
>TRBD1|TRBV20-1|TRBJ2-7|.
CSASRGTGGFYEQYF
TGCAGTGCTAGCCGGGGGACAGGGGGCTTCTACGAGCAGTACTTC
>TRBD2|TRBV5-1|TRBJ2-5|.
CASSLGRKTSGLQETQYF
TGCGCCAGCAGCCTAGGCAGGAAAACTAGCGGTCTCCAAGAGACCCAGTACTTC
>TRBD1|TRBV12-3/TRBV12-4|TRBJ2-7|few
CASSNPGQGARQYF
TGTGCCAGCAGTAACCCGGGACAGGGGGCGCGGCAGTACTTC
>TRBD2|TRBV24-1|TRBJ2-3|few
CATSDTASGRTDTQYF
TGTGCCACCAGTGATACGGCTAGCGGGCGCACAGATACGCAGTATTTT
>TRBD1|TRBV7-2|TRBJ2-5|few
CASSPRTGAGETQYF
TGTGCCAGCAGCCCACGGACAGGGGCAGGGGAGACCCAGTACTTC
>.|TRBV6-1|TRBJ1-6|many
CASSVEQQNSPLHF
TGTGCCAGCAGTGTGGAACAGCAGAACTCACCCCTCCACTTT
>.|TRBV9|TRBJ2-5|.
CASSVDGSGGETQYF
TGTGCCAGCAGCGTAGATGGTTCGGGCGGAGAGACCCAGTACTTC